The sequence of this T cell receptor beta chain was determined in a study of T cell responses to AZD1222 COVID-19 vaccine (dated by TCRdb to the early 2020s). Regarding the complete study: TCR sequencing was performed for over 230 trial participants, of whom roughly 200 were given two doses of AZD1222 and around 25 were given two doses of MenACWY control vaccine. Trial participants were enrolled into age subgroups of 18-55, 56-69 and 70-plus years, which contained 148, 28 and 57 TCR-sequenced participants, respectively.

The germline V gene gives CDR1 as MDHEN and CDR2 as SYDVKM. The CDR3 starts with the cysteine, ends with the phenylalanine, and has 14 residues. The only DNA kept is the CDR3, 42 bases in frame from the first base. V and J are truncated by 4 bases and 2 bases respectively, leaving an intervening sequence of 11 bases. To note about this clone: Its specific antigen is unknown. Per-nucleotide qualities are absent, and no much larger clonotype sits a single base away.

The CDR3 regions of human TCRbeta chains were subjected to immunosequencing. As for how the authors treated the data: Repertoire TCRs were matched against a reference library of SARS-CoV-2-specific TCRs generated with the MIRA antigen-specificity platform. Breadth was defined as the fraction of unique TCRs that were SARS-CoV-2-associated, and depth was defined as the fraction of total T cells that were SARS-CoV-2-associated. Using the MIRA data, each spike-specific TCR was assigned both to the spike region to which the TCR was reactive and to a CD4 or CD8 class. Log10-transformed breadth and depth values were compared by one-way ANOVA with Sidak's multiple comparisons tests. The source is immuneACCESS, and TCRdb retained only in-frame sequences with V and J called. Part of the clones is not carried over; for the studies checked, unresolved V genes explain less than half of this, and the remainder is unexplained. The V and J calls and the clone size are those of that table, but D and trimming were determined from the DNA. The sample table contains about 210,000 clones; only one count was recorded for about 95% of them. The top ten clones comprise around 1.7% of the sample.

Points the paper makes about the study in general: After two AZD1222 doses, both the breadth and the depth of spike-specific TCRs were significantly higher than at day 0 and than in MenACWY recipients. Participants were mostly white British and included more females than males, and it was suggested by the authors that clonal diversity may have been underestimated. No day 14 peak-response samples were available, so repertoires were characterized only after the peak T cell response. In the small 56-69-year group, the increase in depth fell short of significance, most likely because of low power. Vaccine-associated CD4 TCRs spanned the whole spike protein, with dominant responses in regions 160-218 and 743-854. Epitopes outside the regions mutated in the B.1.351 and B.1.1.7 variants were reportedly recognized by nearly half of the unique spike-specific TCRs. Conclusions about previously exposed vaccinees are limited, since just five to seven AZD1222 recipients were seropositive for SARS-CoV-2 at baseline.

Explained via the paper, the time point label denotes: about 28 days (+/-7) after the second vaccine dose. The sample's treatment or condition label is to be understood as: meningococcal conjugate vaccine given as trial control. The vaccinee samples were drawn from two UK trials, COV001 and COV002, one of which was a single-blind randomized controlled phase 2/3 trial testing AZD1222 (ChAdOx1 nCoV-19) in healthy adults. For TCRbeta chain sequencing, PBMC samples from trial participants were taken at day 0 and at day 28 after the second dose. Sequencing used peripheral blood, obtained 28 days after the second dose of the MenACWY control vaccine. The receptor chain draws on TRBV28 and TRBJ1-1, with the D gene uncertain. This receptor was identified in an adult who received the MenACWY meningococcal vaccine as a control. The CDR3 region reads CASSSTGPNTEAFF. The nucleotide sequence is given as TGTGCCAGCAGTTCTACCGGGCCTAACACTGAAGCTTTCTTT.